This record looks at one TCR beta chain sequence and its context. No antigen is known for it. The template, approximately 500 ng total RNA, yielded TCR beta cDNA made with a constant-region primer. The TCR beta library was amplified through three nested multiplex PCR rounds in a modified ARM-PCR procedure. Researchers ran the first two PCR rounds for 10 cycles each with TRBV1-TRBV30 forward primers and a C-beta reverse primer. TCRdb re-called the multiplex PCR reads through MiXCR, storing one row per CDR3 protein. The table records some 190,000 distinct CDR3 sequences, roughly 60% of them present only once. Unsorted whole blood served as the source of blood RNA, and germline DNA was extracted as well. This sample was taken from a study of tumor-infiltrating lymphocytes in primary liver carcinoma. Findings of the study overall: Because of bulk unsorted sampling, CD4+ and CD8+ repertoires were not subjected to comparison. Between tumor regions, pairs overlapped more than tumor-adjacent and tumor-blood pairs did.

Germline V gene lookup returns CDR1 GTSNPN and CDR2 SVGIG (reference sequence). V lost 0 bases, J lost 7 bases, and 12 bases lay in between. The CDR3 contains 13 residues. This TCR was sampled from a man in his forties with primary liver carcinoma and hepatitis B virus infection. Sequencing was performed on peripheral blood. This chain connects TRBV30 to TRBJ1-2; no clear D gene. CDR3: CAWSVKGLGGYTF. The CDR3 coding sequence is TGTGCCTGGAGTGTTAAGGGATTGGGTGGCTACACCTTC.